The next 32 T cell receptor beta chains were all read from a single sample in a study of PD-L1 blockade in urothelial cancer. The assay was immunoSEQ multiplex PCR, and TCRdb's table has in-frame clones only and misses some. The sample consists of 85,000 to 100,000 clones, approximately 90% of them appearing once. The sequencing used PBMCs, collected around atezolizumab (anti-PD-L1) treatment. The receptors shown here come from a man aged 60-69 years with urothelial cancer.

This clone showed up just once. The chain carries TRBV21-1 and TRBJ2-7; TRBD1, as called in the table, went unchecked against the DNA. TRBV21-1 has pseudogene status. CDR3 size: 11 residues. In DNA form, the CDR3 reads TGTGCCAGCAGCACCACCTACGAGCAGTACTTC. This sequence encodes CASSTTYEQYF.

The V gene is TRBV19, the J gene TRBJ1-2; D might be TRBD1 (6 bases). Trimming stripped 3 bases from V and 3 bases from J, with 8 bases between. The V gene's germline CDR1 is LNHDA and CDR2 SQIVND (reference sequence). The CDR3 has 13 amino acids. The CDR3 coding sequence is TGTGCCAGTAGTATCAACAGGGACTATGGCTACACCTTC. Residues: CASSINRDYGYTF.

V gene TRBV7-2 combines with J gene TRBJ2-7, with D possibly being TRBD2 (5 bases). V shed 4 bases and J shed 4 bases, with 17 bases lying between them. Germline loops: CDR1 SGHTA, CDR2 FQGNSA. This CDR3 has 15 amino acids. CDR3 loop: CASSWEFGLGYEQYF. The CDR3 DNA is TGTGCCAGCAGCTGGGAATTCGGACTGGGTTACGAGCAGTACTTC.

CDR3 sequence reads: CASSRGQGGEQYF. CDR3 nucleotide sequence: TGTGCCAGCAGCCGTGGTCAGGGTGGCGAGCAGTACTTC. The chain is built from TRBV2 and TRBJ2-7; D possibly corresponds to TRBD1 (5 bases). V was pared by 6 bases and J by 6 bases, with 15 bases between. The CDR3 covers 13 residues. Germline values: CDR1 SNHLY, CDR2 FYNNEI. The complete variable domain, with remaining parts taken from reference TRBV2 and TRBJ2-7, reads EPEVTQTPSHQVTQMGQEVILRCVPISNHLYFYWYRQILGQKVEFLVSFYNNEISEKSEIFDDQFSVERPDGSNFTLKIRSTKLEDSAMYFCASSRGQGGEQYFGPGTRLTVT.

J is TRBJ2-3 and V is TRBV6-6, with D perhaps matching TRBD1 (5 bases). From germline, CDR1 is MNHNY and CDR2 SVGAGI (reference sequence). CDR3 length: 16 residues. V dropped 2 bases and J dropped 4 bases, with 16 bases sitting between them. CDR3 sequence (DNA): TGTGCCAGCAGTTACGGGCTGTCAGGGTCCCCAGATACGCAGTATTTT. Amino acids: CASSYGLSGSPDTQYF.

This clone was observed a single time. The rearrangement joins TRBV28 to TRBJ2-2; D is ambiguous. The V gene lost 4 bases and the J gene lost 1 base, with 4 bases spanning the gap. Germline CDR1 and CDR2: MDHEN and SYDVKM. This CDR3 has 13 residues. In DNA, the CDR3 is TGTGCCAGCAGTTCTGTGAACACCGGGGAGCTGTTTTTT. This gives the protein CASSSVNTGELFF.

The rearrangement links TRBV27 to TRBJ1-6; the D gene is possibly TRBD1 (5 bases). CDR1 and CDR2 (germline): MNHEY, SMNVEV (reference sequence). The CDR3 covers 15 residues. Trimming stripped 2 bases from V and 9 bases from J, with 14 bases between. CDR3: CASSLVTAPGSPLHF. The CDR3 DNA reads TGTGCCAGCAGTTTAGTGACAGCCCCGGGTTCACCCCTCCACTTT.

The chain recombines TRBV5-6 with TRBJ2-5; maybe TRBD1 (6 bases). The CDR3 spans 15 residues. The germline gives CDR1 SGHDT, CDR2 YYEEEE. V was pared by 4 bases and J by 1 base, with 14 bases between. The CDR3 DNA is TGTGCCAGCAGCCACACGACAGGACCCCAAGAGACCCAGTACTTC. It is translated as CASSHTTGPQETQYF.

The V call is TRBV25-1, the J call TRBJ1-5; 8 nucleotides align to TRBD1. Germline CDR1 is MGHDK and CDR2 is SYGVNS. The CDR3 contains 14 residues. Trimming removed 6 bases from V and 5 bases from J; junction bases left unmatched: 6. CDR3 in DNA: TGTGCCAGCAGGTCTCAGGGGGCGCATCAGCCCCAGCATTTT. This codes for CASRSQGAHQPQHF.

The chain couples TRBV5-6 to TRBJ1-2; 7 bases are shared with TRBD1. The germline V gene has CDR1 SGHDT and CDR2 YYEEEE. This CDR3 spans 14 amino acids. The V gene end was trimmed by 3 bases and the J gene end by 2 bases; junction bases not matched to a gene: 4. The CDR3 bases are TGTGCCAGCAGCTGGGACAGCTCAAACTATGGCTACACCTTC. Amino acids: CASSWDSSNYGYTF.

J is TRBJ1-3 and V is TRBV6-1, with D possibly being TRBD1 (6 bases). The V end lost 7 bases, the J end lost 0 bases, and 13 bases lay between the germline ends. The CDR3 consists of 15 residues. Germline V gives CDR1 MNHNS, CDR2 SASEGT. CDR3 DNA: TGTGCCAGCACGGCAGGGGTAAACTCTGGAAACACCATATATTTT. This encodes CASTAGVNSGNTIYF.

The chain has TRBV5-1 and TRBJ1-4, with 7 bases fitting TRBD1. The CDR3 contains 15 residues. V lost 0 bases and J lost 2; bases outside the gene matches: 1. Per the germline V gene, CDR1 is SGHRS and CDR2 is YFSETQ. The CDR3: CASSLAGQTNEKLFF. DNA of the CDR3: TGCGCCAGCAGCTTGGCGGGACAGACTAATGAAAAACTGTTTTTT. Looking up the rest from reference TRBV5-1 and TRBJ1-4 gives the full variable domain: KAGVTQTPRYLIKTRGQQVTLSCSPISGHRSVSWYQQTPGQGLQFLFEYFSETQRNKGNFPGRFSGRQFSNSRSEMNVSTLELGDSALYLCASSLAGQTNEKLFFGSGTQLSVL.

The V call is TRBV7-2, the J call TRBJ2-1; 9 nucleotides match TRBD2. The CDR3 loop spans 15 amino acids. CDR1 and CDR2 (germline): SGHTA, FQGNSA. Trimming took 0 bases from V and 12 from J; bases not matched to a gene: 9. CDR3 in DNA: TGTGCCAGCAGCTTAGCGCAGGAGGTACTAGCGGGGCAGTTCTTC. It encodes CASSLAQEVLAGQFF.

Concerning this clone itself: This specimen includes other DNA sequences encoding the same CDR3. The chain has TRBV5-1 and TRBJ2-7; TRBD1 matches at 8 bases. From germline, CDR1 is SGHRS and CDR2 YFSETQ. The CDR3 extends over 14 amino acids. Trimming cost V 0 bases and J 2 bases; bases outside gene matches: 1. The CDR3 coding sequence is TGCGCCAGCAGCTTGGGGACAGGGACCTACGAGCAGTACTTC. Protein product: CASSLGTGTYEQYF.

CDR3 sequence reads: CASSPQGPEPDTQYF. Here the CDR3 DNA reads TGCGCCAGCAGTCCACAGGGGCCGGAGCCGGATACGCAGTATTTT. The V call is TRBV23-1, the J call TRBJ2-3, with 7 bases fitting TRBD1. TRBV23-1 is treated as an ORF (open reading frame) with a function not yet certain. CDR3 length equals 15 residues. V lost 4 bases, J lost 6 bases, and 10 bases stayed unmatched.

The chain employs TRBV7-9 and TRBJ1-1; D ambiguous. The germline V gene has CDR1 SEHNR and CDR2 FQNEAQ (reference sequence). V was shortened by 3 bases and J by 0 bases, with 8 bases between the two germline ends. The CDR3 sequence is 14 residues long. In DNA form, the CDR3 reads TGTGCCAGCAGCTTGGAGGGTATGAACACTGAAGCTTTCTTT. This sequence encodes CASSLEGMNTEAFF.

The chain links TRBV7-2 to TRBJ2-7; D is undetermined. V lost 5 bases and J 0 bases, leaving 14 bases between the germline ends. This CDR3 is built from 15 residues. The V gene's germline CDR1 is SGHTA and CDR2 FQGNSA. The CDR3 reads CASSQDFFSSYEQYF. The CDR3 nucleotides are TGTGCCAGCAGCCAAGACTTCTTCAGCTCCTACGAGCAGTACTTC. Full variable domain (outside the CDR3, taken from reference TRBV7-2 and TRBJ2-7): GAGVSQSPSNKVTEKGKDVELRCDPISGHTALYWYRQSLGQGLEFLIYFQGNSAPDKSGLPSDRFSAERTGGSVSTLTIQRTQQEDSAVYLCASSQDFFSSYEQYFGPGTRLTVT.

This clone was observed a single time. CDR3 amino acids: CASSRGRDYEQYF. The CDR3 coding sequence is TGCGCCAGCAGCCGGGGCAGGGACTACGAGCAGTACTTC. The chain uses TRBV4-3 and TRBJ2-7, with D maybe TRBD1 (5 bases). Deletions cut 4 bases from V and 3 bases from J, with 10 bases between. Per germline, CDR1 LGHNA and CDR2 YSLEER. This CDR3 contains 13 residues.

The chain links TRBV5-1 to TRBJ2-1; D remains unclear. V gave up 1 base and J gave up 0 bases, with 11 bases separating them. Germline-derived CDR1 and CDR2 are SGHRS and YFSETQ. The CDR3 has 16 amino acids. CDR3 sequence (DNA): TGCGCCAGCAGCTTGTACGCAGGAAGCTCCTACAATGAGCAGTTCTTC. Its protein product is CASSLYAGSSYNEQFF.

The chain joins TRBV18 to TRBJ2-7; possible D gene TRBD1, 5 bases. V lost 6 bases and J 12 bases, leaving 15 bases between the germline ends. The CDR3 totals 11 residues. Germline assignment: CDR1 KGHSH and CDR2 LQKENI. For the CDR3, the DNA is TGTGCCAGCTCCACAGGAAGGTTTAGGTACTTC. This translates into CASSTGRFRYF.

The rearrangement uses TRBV10-3 and TRBJ1-5; 7 bases agree with TRBD1. Germline CDR1 is ENHRY and CDR2 is SYGVKD. The junction had 5 bases not matched to a gene; V was cut back by 6 bases and J by 0 bases. The CDR3 length is 15 residues. The CDR3 nucleotides are TGTGCCATCAGAGGGACAGATAATAGCAATCAGCCCCAGCATTTT. Amino acids: CAIRGTDNSNQPQHF.

This rearrangement joins TRBV6-5 to TRBJ2-2, with D possibly matching TRBD2 (5 bases). Deletions cut 7 bases from V and 0 bases from J, with 9 bases between. Germline loops: CDR1 MNHEY, CDR2 SVGAGI. The CDR3 is 14 residues long. CDR3 DNA: TGTGCCAGCAAGTGGACTTCGAACACCGGGGAGCTGTTTTTT. This codes for CASKWTSNTGELFF.

The V call is TRBV4-3, the J call TRBJ2-1, with 7 bases matching TRBD2. Germline CDR1 and CDR2: LGHNA and YSLEER. V shed 1 base and J 12 bases; nucleotides not matched to a gene: 9. The CDR3 is 14 residues long. For the CDR3, the DNA is TGCGCCAGCAGCCAAGTCCTAGCGGACGCAGGGCAGTTCTTC. Protein sequence: CASSQVLADAGQFF.

This sequence joins TRBV28 and TRBJ2-2; 8 bases align to TRBD1. V gave up 4 bases and J gave up 10 bases; unmatched junction bases: 11. Looked up from germline, CDR1 is MDHEN and CDR2 is SYDVKM. This CDR3 contains 15 residues. CDR3 sequence: CASSSPGGSLVELFF. CDR3 DNA sequence: TGTGCCAGCAGTTCCCCAGGGGGCTCCTTAGTGGAGCTGTTTTTT. The variable domain in full, with the rest retrieved from reference TRBV28 and TRBJ2-2, is DVKVTQSSRYLVKRTGEKVFLECVQDMDHENMFWYRQDPGLGLRLIYFSYDVKMKEKGDIPEGYSVSREKKERFSLILESASTNQTSMYLCASSSPGGSLVELFFGEGSRLTVL.

This chain connects TRBV28 to TRBJ1-4, with a tentative D call TRBD1 (5 bases). The CDR3 spans 15 residues. Deletions cut 8 bases from V and 4 bases from J, with 17 bases between. Germline lookup yields CDR1 MDHEN and CDR2 SYDVKM. The CDR3 sequence: CASHYRGGGNEKLFF. The CDR3 nucleotides are TGTGCCAGCCACTATCGGGGCGGGGGTAATGAAAAACTGTTTTTT.

The genes are TRBV28 and TRBJ2-7; D is possibly TRBD2 (5 bases). Germline CDR1 MDHEN, CDR2 SYDVKM. V was trimmed by 1 base and J by 1 base, leaving 8 bases between them. The CDR3 spans 14 residues. This CDR3 is CASSLSGVSYEQYF. For the CDR3, the DNA is TGTGCCAGCAGTTTATCCGGGGTATCCTACGAGCAGTACTTC.

V and J are TRBV9 and TRBJ2-7; D possibly corresponds to TRBD2 (6 bases). Germline-derived CDR1 and CDR2 are SGDLS and YYNGEE. V was cut by 4 bases and J by 5 bases, with 19 bases left in between. This CDR3 has 15 amino acids. The CDR3: CASSSPGRGSNEQYF. CDR3 bases: TGTGCCAGCAGCTCACCCGGTCGGGGGTCCAACGAGCAGTACTTC.

V is TRBV6-5 and J is TRBJ2-7; TRBD2 might be the D (5 bases). CDR3 length: 13 residues. Germline V gene sequence: CDR1 MNHEY, CDR2 SVGAGI. V gave up 9 bases and J gave up 2 bases, with 14 bases separating them. The CDR3 nucleotides read TGTGCCAGTTGTGCGGGTTCGACCTACGAGCAGTACTTC. Translated, it gives CASCAGSTYEQYF.

Only one count was recorded for this clone. The genes are TRBV28 and TRBJ2-7; 10 bases line up with TRBD2. This CDR3 contains 18 residues. V was clipped by 1 base and J by 1 base; unmatched bases: 10. The germline gives CDR1 MDHEN, CDR2 SYDVKM. The CDR3 reads CASSLFLGLTSGSYEQYF. The CDR3 nucleotides read TGTGCCAGCAGTTTATTTTTAGGTCTGACTAGCGGGTCCTACGAGCAGTACTTC.

The gene calls are TRBV19 and TRBJ1-5; no firm D call. The V end lost 3 bases, the J end lost 0 bases, and 9 bases lay between the germline ends. The CDR3 totals 15 residues. The V gene's germline CDR1 is LNHDA and CDR2 SQIVND (reference sequence). The CDR3: CASSIAGYSNQPQHF. CDR3 DNA: TGTGCCAGTAGTATCGCGGGTTATAGCAATCAGCCCCAGCATTTT.

The V call is TRBV27, the J call TRBJ2-1; D might be TRBD2 (5 bases). From germline, CDR1 is MNHEY and CDR2 SMNVEV (reference sequence). V lost 4 bases, J lost 8 bases, and 24 bases lay in between. This CDR3 contains 17 residues. CDR3 nucleotides: TGTGCCAGCAGTTCCTCACGTAGGACTCGTCTTCGGGATGAGCAGTTCTTC. Its translation is CASSSSRRTRLRDEQFF.

V and J are TRBV11-3 and TRBJ2-2; 11 nucleotides agree with TRBD2. Germline V gene data show CDR1 as SGHNT and CDR2 as YENEEA. The junction had 4 bases not matched to a gene; V was cut back by 5 bases and J by 2 bases. This CDR3 contains 16 residues. The chain's CDR3 is CASSPGTSGNTGELFF. The CDR3 nucleotides read TGTGCCAGCAGCCCCGGGACTAGCGGAAACACCGGGGAGCTGTTTTTT.